These 21 T cell receptor beta chains were sequenced from one sample in a study of OX40 agonist ivuxolimab in advanced cancers. The data were produced by immunoSEQ multiplex PCR, yet TCRdb's version contains in-frame clones alone and is incomplete. The sample lists around 43,000 clones, 65% to 90% occurring once. The source was CD4+ or CD8+ T cells sorted from blood, collected in a trial of the OX40 agonist ivuxolimab. These receptors all come from an adult with an advanced solid tumor such as melanoma, head and neck, liver or kidney cancer.

The J gene is TRBJ2-2, the V gene TRBV2; 7 bases map to TRBD1. Germline V gene lookup returns CDR1 SNHLY and CDR2 FYNNEI. J was trimmed by 1 base and V by 4 bases; bases with no gene match: 12. This CDR3 has 18 residues. The CDR3 protein is CASSVYGGTVVNTGELFF. The CDR3 nucleotides are TGTGCCAGCAGTGTTTACGGTGGGACAGTTGTGAACACCGGGGAGCTGTTTTTT.

The J gene is TRBJ2-7, the V gene TRBV5-4; TRBD2 matches at 14 bases. Germline trimming cut 4 bases from V and 0 bases from J; bases unmatched to any gene: 6. The CDR3 has 17 residues. Germline V gives CDR1 SGHNT, CDR2 YYREEE (reference sequence). CDR3 amino acids: CASSSGTSGSTSYEQYF. In DNA form, the CDR3 reads TGTGCCAGCAGCAGCGGGACTAGCGGGAGCACCTCCTACGAGCAGTACTTC.

The chain is built from TRBV12-5 and TRBJ1-6; 10 positions match TRBD1. V trimming: 5 bases; J trimming: 10 bases; junction bases outside the gene matches: 11. The germline V gene has CDR1 LGHNT and CDR2 FRNRAP. The CDR3 is 16 amino acids. The DNA of the CDR3 is TGTGCTAGTGGTAACAACCGGGACAGGGGAGGATCACCCCTCCACTTT. Translating it yields CASGNNRDRGGSPLHF.

This rearrangement joins TRBV5-1 to TRBJ1-4; no reliable D call. The germline gives CDR1 SGHRS, CDR2 YFSETQ. Trimming pared 0 bases from V and 2 bases from J, leaving 8 bases between. The CDR3 has 15 amino acids. The CDR3 sequence: CASSLAGMTNEKLFF. CDR3 nucleotides: TGCGCCAGCAGCTTGGCGGGGATGACTAATGAAAAACTGTTTTTT.

This clone was detected once. This sequence joins TRBV2 and TRBJ2-6; possible D gene TRBD2, 6 bases. CDR3 size: 16 residues. The germline CDR1 and CDR2 sequences are SNHLY and FYNNEI. V was shortened by 7 bases and J by 0 bases, with 13 bases between the two germline ends. The CDR3 nucleotides are TGTGCCAGCAAAGCGGGTTCCAACTCTGGGGCCAACGTCCTGACTTTC. The encoded protein is CASKAGSNSGANVLTF.

The chain is built from TRBV7-6 and TRBJ1-1, with a possible D match to TRBD1 (6 bases). The CDR3 runs 15 residues. The germline V gene encodes CDR1 SGHVS and CDR2 FNYEAQ. V dropped 5 bases and J dropped 1 base, with 14 bases sitting between them. The CDR3 nucleotides are TGTGCCAGCAGCCCACGGACAGTTAGGAACACTGAAGCTTTCTTT. This codes for CASSPRTVRNTEAFF.

This chain connects TRBV7-9 to TRBJ2-3; D possibly corresponds to TRBD2 (6 bases). This CDR3 comprises 10 residues. Between the trimmed V and J ends, which lost 10 bases and 10 bases, there was a span of 12 bases. The germline V gene has CDR1 SEHNR and CDR2 FQNEAQ (reference sequence). The CDR3 region has the DNA TGTGCCACCTGGGGGGAGGCGCAGTATTTT. This sequence encodes CATWGEAQYF.

The chain has TRBV13 and TRBJ2-7; 7 nucleotides agree with TRBD1. CDR3 size: 16 residues. V lost 5 bases and J lost 2; bases outside the gene matches: 12. CDR1 PRHDT and CDR2 FYEKMQ come from the germline V gene (reference sequence). In DNA, the CDR3 is TGTGCCAGCAGCCCGACCGGGACAGAAGCTGCCTACGAGCAGTACTTC. Its protein product is CASSPTGTEAAYEQYF.

This clone occurred once. The chain recombines TRBV10-1 with TRBJ2-7; possibly TRBD2 for D (6 bases). Germline CDR1 reads WNHNN; CDR2 reads SYGVQD (reference sequence). V gave up 6 bases and J gave up 4 bases, with 13 bases separating them. The length of the CDR3 is 13 residues. Here the CDR3 reads CASRNSGRYEQYF. In DNA form, the CDR3 reads TGCGCCAGCAGGAATTCAGGGAGGTACGAGCAGTACTTC.

The chain combines TRBV9 with TRBJ2-3; 11 bases are a match to TRBD2. The CDR3 is 17 amino acids. The trim removed 3 bases at V and 0 bases at J, leaving 6 bases unmatched. Germline values: CDR1 SGDLS, CDR2 YYNGEE. CDR3 residues: CASSDSSGRTSTDTQYF. The CDR3 nucleotides are TGTGCCAGCAGCGACTCTAGCGGGAGGACTAGCACAGATACGCAGTATTTT.

The rearrangement links TRBV2 to TRBJ2-1; D is unclear. Germline CDR1 and CDR2: SNHLY and FYNNEI. V was clipped by 6 bases and J by 10 bases, with 13 bases between them. This CDR3 contains 12 residues. This CDR3 is CASRLAVWEQFF. In DNA, the CDR3 is TGTGCCAGCAGACTGGCGGTGTGGGAGCAGTTCTTC.

This chain connects TRBV4-1 to TRBJ2-7; perhaps TRBD1 as D (6 bases). CDR3 length: 14 residues. Germline loops: CDR1 MGHRA, CDR2 YSYEKL. Trimming pared 0 bases from V and 0 bases from J, leaving 6 bases between. CDR3 amino acids: CASSQDRGSYEQYF. CDR3 in DNA: TGCGCCAGCAGCCAAGACAGGGGCTCCTACGAGCAGTACTTC.

This clone was observed a few times. J is TRBJ2-1 and V is TRBV4-3, with D perhaps matching TRBD2 (6 bases). Germline CDR1 and CDR2: LGHNA and YSLEER. The CDR3 totals 17 residues. Trimming stripped 0 bases from V and 4 bases from J, with 16 bases between. In DNA form, the CDR3 reads TGCGCCAGCAGCCAAGATAGTCGGAGGGGTCGGTACAATGAGCAGTTCTTC. Its protein product is CASSQDSRRGRYNEQFF.

The chain joins TRBV5-6 to TRBJ1-1; 11 positions agree with TRBD1. The V gene end was trimmed by 4 bases and the J gene end by 5 bases; junction bases not matched to a gene: 10. Germline CDR1 SGHDT, CDR2 YYEEEE. This CDR3 spans 16 amino acids. CDR3 bases: TGTGCCAGCAGCCCATGGACAGGGGGCGCGGGGACTGAAGCTTTCTTT. Translated: CASSPWTGGAGTEAFF.

V and J are TRBV6-4 and TRBJ1-2; TRBD1 matches at 9 bases. Germline loops: CDR1 MRHNA, CDR2 SNTAGT. The CDR3 length is 15 residues. Trimming took 4 bases from V and 7 from J; bases not matched to a gene: 10. This chain's CDR3 is CASSVDTGGSRGYTF. The CDR3 nucleotides read TGTGCCAGCAGTGTCGACACAGGGGGCTCTCGTGGCTACACCTTC.

The chain couples TRBV7-2 to TRBJ2-7, with 7 bases that match TRBD2. V was pared by 5 bases and J by 2 bases, with 9 bases of the junction left unmatched. Germline V gene lookup returns CDR1 SGHTA and CDR2 FQGNSA. CDR3 length equals 15 residues. In DNA form, the CDR3 reads TGTGCCAGCAGCCTTTTTGGGGGGGGGACCTACGAGCAGTACTTC. Its translation is CASSLFGGGTYEQYF.

V is TRBV7-9 and J is TRBJ2-1; 7 nucleotides align to TRBD2. With V trimmed by 1 base and J by 1 base, 4 bases remained unmatched. The germline V gene has CDR1 SEHNR and CDR2 FQNEAQ (reference sequence). The CDR3 has 16 residues. Here the CDR3 reads CASSLVWGGSYNEQFF. The CDR3 region has the DNA TGTGCCAGCAGCTTAGTGTGGGGGGGATCCTACAATGAGCAGTTCTTC.

This rearrangement joins TRBV4-1 to TRBJ2-7, with TRBD1 identical over 7 bases. CDR3 length: 18 residues. Germline values: CDR1 MGHRA, CDR2 YSYEKL. V was clipped by 4 bases and J by 2 bases; unmatched bases: 17. This CDR3 is CASSLGTASEVGPYEQYF. DNA of the CDR3: TGCGCCAGCAGCCTCGGGACAGCTTCCGAGGTGGGCCCCTACGAGCAGTACTTC.

This clone is categorized as medium-sized. The rearrangement joins TRBV4-1 to TRBJ1-2; the D gene is possibly TRBD1 (5 bases). V was pared by 0 bases and J by 2 bases, with 10 bases between. The CDR3 has 15 amino acids. Germline V gives CDR1 MGHRA, CDR2 YSYEKL. This chain's CDR3 is CASSQETGLNYGYTF. The CDR3 DNA is TGCGCCAGCAGCCAAGAAACAGGACTGAACTATGGCTACACCTTC.

The chain carries TRBV27 and TRBJ2-1; D unclear. Germline V lookup: CDR1 MNHEY, CDR2 SMNVEV (reference sequence). Trimming shortened V by 3 bases and J by 7 bases, and 13 bases separated the two germline ends. This CDR3 is built from 14 residues. CDR3 region: CASSLGDSSNEQFF. CDR3 sequence (DNA): TGTGCCAGCAGTTTGGGCGACTCATCTAATGAGCAGTTCTTC.

V usage is TRBV7-8 and J usage is TRBJ2-3; the D call may be TRBD1 or TRBD2 (7 bases each). Trimming stripped 5 bases from V and 1 base from J, with 13 bases between. CDR3 length: 15 amino acids. Germline CDR1 SGHVS, CDR2 FQNEAQ. CDR3 in DNA: TGTGCCAGCAGCCCCCCAGGGGGGGGCACAGATACGCAGTATTTT. Translating gives CASSPPGGGTDTQYF. Full variable domain (outside the CDR3, taken from reference TRBV7-8 and TRBJ2-3): GAGVSQSPRYKVAKRGQDVALRCDPISGHVSLFWYQQALGQGPEFLTYFQNEAQLDKSGLPSDRFFAERPEGSVSTLKIQRTQQEDSAVYLCASSPPGGGTDTQYFGPGTRLTVL.